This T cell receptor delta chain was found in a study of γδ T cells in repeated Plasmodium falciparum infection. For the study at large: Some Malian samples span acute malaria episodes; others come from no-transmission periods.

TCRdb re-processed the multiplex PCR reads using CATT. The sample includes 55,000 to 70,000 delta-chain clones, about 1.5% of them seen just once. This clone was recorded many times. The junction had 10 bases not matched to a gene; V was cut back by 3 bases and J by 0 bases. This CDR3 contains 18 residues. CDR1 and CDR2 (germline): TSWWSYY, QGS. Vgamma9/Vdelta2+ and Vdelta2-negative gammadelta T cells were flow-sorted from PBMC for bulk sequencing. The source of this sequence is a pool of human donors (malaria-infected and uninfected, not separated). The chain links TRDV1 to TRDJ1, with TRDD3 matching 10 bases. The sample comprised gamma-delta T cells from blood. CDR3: CALGELVLGDPYTDKLIF. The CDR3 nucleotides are TGTGCTCTTGGGGAGTTGGTACTGGGGGATCCGTACACCGATAAACTCATCTTT.